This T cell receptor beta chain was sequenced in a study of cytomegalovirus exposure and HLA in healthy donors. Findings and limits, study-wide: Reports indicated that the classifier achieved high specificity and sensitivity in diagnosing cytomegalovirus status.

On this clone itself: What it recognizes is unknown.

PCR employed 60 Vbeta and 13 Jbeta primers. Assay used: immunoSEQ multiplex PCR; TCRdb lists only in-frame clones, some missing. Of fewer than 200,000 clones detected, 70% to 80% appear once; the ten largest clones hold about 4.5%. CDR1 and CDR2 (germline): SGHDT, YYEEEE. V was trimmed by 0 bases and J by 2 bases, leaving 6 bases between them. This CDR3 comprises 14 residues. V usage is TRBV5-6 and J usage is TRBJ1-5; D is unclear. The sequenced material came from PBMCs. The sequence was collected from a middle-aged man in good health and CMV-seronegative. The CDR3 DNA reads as TGTGCCAGCAGCTTGGGGCACCGCAATCAGCCCCAGCATTTT. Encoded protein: CASSLGHRNQPQHF.